What follows describes a single T cell receptor (beta chain). Antigen: not known. Study-level points and caveats: Tumor memory CD4+ T cell TCR gene usage was found to cluster with blood and lymph node memory CD4+ cells and with lymph node naive CD4+ cells. Larger-cohort validation covered only one TCR beta V-J rearrangement.

Looked up from germline, CDR1 is DFQATT and CDR2 is SNEGSKA (reference sequence). CDR3 length: 13 amino acids. The sorted Tregs were CD4+CD25+CD127-/low cells. Semi-nested PCR with Nested Universal Primer A followed constant-region reverse priming of full-length variable regions. TCRdb used MiXCR to reprocess the 5' RACE reads, holding one entry per CDR3 protein. This table has 50,000 to 65,000 distinct CDR3 sequences, roughly 20% appearing once. This chain links TRBV20-1 with TRBJ2-7; unclear D gene. What was sequenced was tumor-infiltrating Tregs sorted from the breast tumor. The sequence was collected from a female donor with breast cancer. This CDR3 is CRAVSESSYEQYF. The CDR3 region has the DNA TGCAGGGCGGTAAGCGAGAGCTCCTACGAGCAGTACTTC.